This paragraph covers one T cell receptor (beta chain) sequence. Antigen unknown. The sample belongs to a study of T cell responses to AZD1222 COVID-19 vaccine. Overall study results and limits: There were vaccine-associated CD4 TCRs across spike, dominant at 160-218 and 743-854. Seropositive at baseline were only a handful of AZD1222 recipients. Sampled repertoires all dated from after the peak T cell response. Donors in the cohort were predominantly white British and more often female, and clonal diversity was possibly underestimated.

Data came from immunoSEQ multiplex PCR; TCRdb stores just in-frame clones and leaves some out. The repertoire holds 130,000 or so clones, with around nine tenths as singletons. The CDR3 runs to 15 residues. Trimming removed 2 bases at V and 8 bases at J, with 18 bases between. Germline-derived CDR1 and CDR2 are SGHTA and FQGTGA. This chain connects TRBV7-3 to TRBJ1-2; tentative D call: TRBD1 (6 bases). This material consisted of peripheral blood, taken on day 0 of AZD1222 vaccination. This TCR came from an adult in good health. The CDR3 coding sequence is TGTGCCAGCAGCTTAGGCGCAGGGGACATCAACGGCTACACCTTC. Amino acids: CASSLGAGDINGYTF.